These T cell receptor beta chains were read from a single sample in a study of blood T cell repertoires in COVID-19. The method was immunoSEQ multiplex PCR; TCRdb's version includes in-frame clones alone and lacks a portion of them. The sample carries roughly 200,000 clones, 70% to 90% recorded once. Sequences were obtained from peripheral blood. These receptors all come from a human donor with active or convalescent COVID-19. The donor label of this sample is uncertain. Both conserved end residues are part of each CDR3. Each record gives: V gene, CDR3 protein.

V: TRBV10-3
CDR3: CAISDKREVGDTQYF

V: TRBV28
CDR3: CASSLAGGRAPGQYF

V: TRBV3-1/TRBV3-2
CDR3: CASSLGVAGGPGSYNEQFF

V: TRBV30
CDR3: CACSQYRGEQYF

V: TRBV7-9
CDR3: CASSPGLVAGELFF

V: TRBV14
CDR3: CASSPRGSLETQYF

V: TRBV7-9
CDR3: CASSLGVGAGGYTF

V: TRBV28
CDR3: CASIGSGTGASPLHF

V: TRBV7-2
CDR3: CASSPRMRVGYEQYF

V: TRBV29-1
CDR3: CSVLGMGDTEAFF

V: TRBV6-2/TRBV6-3
CDR3: CASSYLRGRQETQYF

V: TRBV7-9
CDR3: CASALAGALITDTQYF

V: TRBV5-1
CDR3: CASSRGWGETQYF

V: TRBV2
CDR3: CASSEQGALHF

V: TRBV11-2
CDR3: CASSRAGTINEQYF

V: TRBV21-1
CDR3: CASSRDRGPSYEQYF

V: TRBV3-1/TRBV3-2
CDR3: CASSQFGGRGNTEAFF

V: TRBV19
CDR3: CASSISLAGVSETQYF

V: TRBV5-6
CDR3: CASSLGQVVGVIF

V: TRBV14
CDR3: CASSQGRVGAYNEQFF